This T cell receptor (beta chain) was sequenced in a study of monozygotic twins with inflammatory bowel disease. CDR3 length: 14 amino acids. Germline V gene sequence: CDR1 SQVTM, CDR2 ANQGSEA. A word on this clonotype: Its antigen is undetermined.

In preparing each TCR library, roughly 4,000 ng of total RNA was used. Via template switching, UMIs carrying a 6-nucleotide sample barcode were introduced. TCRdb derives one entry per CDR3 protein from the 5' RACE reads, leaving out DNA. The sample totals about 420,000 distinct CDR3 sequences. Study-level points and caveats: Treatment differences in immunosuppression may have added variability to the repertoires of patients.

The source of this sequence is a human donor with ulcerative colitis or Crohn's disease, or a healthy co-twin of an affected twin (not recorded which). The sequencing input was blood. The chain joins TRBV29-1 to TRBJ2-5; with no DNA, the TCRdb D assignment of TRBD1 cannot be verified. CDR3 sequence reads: CSVDRDSDQETQYF.